This entry lists 13 T cell receptor beta chains sequenced from one sample in a study of blood T cell repertoires in COVID-19. Profiling relied on immunoSEQ multiplex PCR, and the TCRdb table lists in-frame clones only, not all of them. Here the sample spans some 95,000 clones, 75% to 90% being singletons. Sequencing was done on a sample of peripheral blood. The receptors derive from a man older than 75 with active or convalescent COVID-19.

V is TRBV19 and J is TRBJ2-3; 13 positions match TRBD2. CDR1 and CDR2 from the germline V gene are LNHDA and SQIVND (reference sequence). CDR3 length equals 15 residues. The V gene end was trimmed by 6 bases and the J gene end by 2 bases; junction bases not matched to a gene: 2. CDR3 nucleotides: TGTGCCAGTAGGGGACTAGCGGGGATCACAGATACGCAGTATTTT. It encodes CASRGLAGITDTQYF.

The J gene is TRBJ2-2, the V gene TRBV7-9, with 12 bases aligning to TRBD2. Trimming cost V 4 bases and J 6 bases; bases outside gene matches: 0. CDR3 length equals 14 residues. CDR1 and CDR2 (germline): SEHNR, FQNEAQ (reference sequence). The DNA for the CDR3 is TGTGCCAGCAGCTCTAGCGGGAGGGCCGGGGAGCTGTTTTTT. It is translated as CASSSSGRAGELFF. The full variable domain, with the rest looked up from reference TRBV7-9 and TRBJ2-2, is DTGVSQNPRHKITKRGQNVTFRCDPISEHNRLYWYRQTLGQGPEFLTYFQNEAQLEKSRLLSDRFSAERPKGSFSTLEIQRTEQGDSAMYLCASSSSGRAGELFFGEGSRLTVL.

The chain recombines TRBV15 with TRBJ2-1, with D perhaps TRBD2 (6 bases). The V gene's germline CDR1 is LNHNV and CDR2 YYDKDF (reference sequence). The CDR3 is 13 amino acids. V was trimmed by 3 bases and J by 8 bases, leaving 11 bases between them. The CDR3 nucleotides read TGTGCCACCAGCAGCGGGAGTAAGGATGAGCAGTTCTTC. This translates into CATSSGSKDEQFF.

This clone has only one observation. The genes are TRBV29-1 and TRBJ1-4; D might be TRBD1 (5 bases). CDR3 size: 14 residues. Germline V gene data show CDR1 as SQVTM and CDR2 as ANQGSEA. V lost 5 bases to trimming and J lost 7 bases, with 17 bases between them. The CDR3 reads CSVRNRGAFEKLFF. The CDR3 region has the DNA TGCAGCGTTAGGAATAGGGGTGCATTTGAAAAACTGTTTTTT.

About this clone: This may arise from a read error, as a much more abundant clone is one base away. The chain combines TRBV6-5 with TRBJ1-2; TRBD1 matches 8 bases. Germline CDR1 reads MNHEY; CDR2 reads SVGAGI. The CDR3 has 12 residues. The junction had 2 bases not matched to a gene; V was cut back by 7 bases and J by 4 bases. CDR3: CASIDRGYGYTF. The CDR3 DNA reads as TGTGCCAGCATCGACAGGGGCTATGGCTACACCTTC.

V usage is TRBV2 and J usage is TRBJ2-4; 7 bases agree with TRBD1. V lost 5 bases, J lost 6 bases, and 4 bases stayed unmatched. Germline CDR1 reads SNHLY; CDR2 reads FYNNEI. The CDR3 is made up of 13 amino acids. Written as DNA, the CDR3 is TGTGCCAGCAGTACAGGGGCGATAAACATTCAGTACTTC. It encodes CASSTGAINIQYF. The full variable domain, rest sourced from reference TRBV2 and TRBJ2-4, is EPEVTQTPSHQVTQMGQEVILRCVPISNHLYFYWYRQILGQKVEFLVSFYNNEISEKSEIFDDQFSVERPDGSNFTLKIRSTKLEDSAMYFCASSTGAINIQYFGAGTRLSVL.

The rearrangement uses TRBV18 and TRBJ2-1; 7 nucleotides agree with TRBD2. Germline CDR1 and CDR2: KGHSH and LQKENI. Trimming cost V 2 bases and J 5 bases; bases outside gene matches: 9. The CDR3 runs to 16 residues. The CDR3 loop is CASSPWAGATNNEQFF. CDR3 coding DNA: TGTGCCAGCTCACCATGGGCGGGAGCTACTAACAATGAGCAGTTCTTC.

The gene calls are TRBV5-4 and TRBJ2-5; the D gene is possibly TRBD2 (6 bases). Germline V CDR1 and CDR2: SGHNT, YYREEE (reference sequence). This CDR3 is built from 15 residues. The ends were cut back, 4 bases at V and 2 bases at J, with 15 bases in the middle. DNA of the CDR3: TGTGCCAGCAGCCCCAGGCGCGGGGATCAAGAGACCCAGTACTTC. Residues: CASSPRRGDQETQYF.

The V call is TRBV11-2, the J call TRBJ1-1, with D perhaps matching TRBD1 (5 bases). V lost 2 bases to trimming and J lost 4 bases, with 17 bases between them. From germline, CDR1 is SGHAT and CDR2 FQNNGV. This CDR3 spans 16 amino acids. The CDR3 DNA reads TGTGCCAGCAGCTTATGGACCGTGGGGGGGAGCACTGAAGCTTTCTTT. It specifies CASSLWTVGGSTEAFF.

This chain uses TRBV6-2 or TRBV6-3 with TRBJ2-1; maybe TRBD2 (5 bases). V was trimmed by 6 bases and J by 0 bases, leaving 12 bases between them. The CDR3 contains 15 residues. Looked up from germline, CDR1 is MNHEY and CDR2 is SVGEGT. The CDR3 here is CASSPGGLSYNEQFF. CDR3 bases: TGTGCCAGCAGCCCGGGCGGGCTCTCCTACAATGAGCAGTTCTTC.

The chain uses TRBV12-3 or TRBV12-4 and TRBJ2-7, with 8 bases identical to TRBD2. The CDR3 extends over 13 amino acids. Unmatched junction bases numbered 5, after V lost 3 bases and J lost 7 bases. The CDR3 here is CASSLGTRGEQYF. The DNA of the CDR3 is TGTGCCAGCAGTTTGGGGACTAGAGGAGAGCAGTACTTC.

J is TRBJ2-1 and V is TRBV19; D remains unclear. Germline loops: CDR1 LNHDA, CDR2 SQIVND (reference sequence). Between the trimmed V and J ends, which lost 5 bases and 6 bases, there was a span of 14 bases. The CDR3 is 14 amino acids. As DNA, the CDR3 is TGTGCCAGTAGTTTAGGGCCCGTGGCCAATGAGCAGTTCTTC. Amino acid sequence: CASSLGPVANEQFF.

The chain couples TRBV6-1 to TRBJ2-5; 7 bases are shared with TRBD2. Trimming took 2 bases from V and 1 from J; bases not matched to a gene: 7. The CDR3 is made up of 16 amino acids. Germline assignment: CDR1 MNHNS and CDR2 SASEGT. The CDR3 reads CASSERGGSAQETQYF. The CDR3 nucleotides are TGTGCCAGCAGTGAAAGGGGCGGGAGCGCCCAAGAGACCCAGTACTTC.